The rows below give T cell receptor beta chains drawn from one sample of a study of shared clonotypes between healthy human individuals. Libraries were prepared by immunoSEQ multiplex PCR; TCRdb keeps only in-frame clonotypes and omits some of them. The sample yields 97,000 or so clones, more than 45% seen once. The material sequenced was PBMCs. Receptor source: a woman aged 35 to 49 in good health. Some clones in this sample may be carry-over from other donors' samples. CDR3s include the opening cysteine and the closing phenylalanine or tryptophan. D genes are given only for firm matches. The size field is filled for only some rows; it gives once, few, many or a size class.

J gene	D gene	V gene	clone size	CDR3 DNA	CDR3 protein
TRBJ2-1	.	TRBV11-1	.	TGTGCCAGCAGCCCTACACGTGAGCAGTTCTTC	CASSPTREQFF
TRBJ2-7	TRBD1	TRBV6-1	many	TGTGCCAGCAGTGTACGACAGGGGGCGTGGTACGAGCAGTACTTC	CASSVRQGAWYEQYF
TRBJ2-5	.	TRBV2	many	TGTGCCAGCAGTGAATGGGGGCAGGGGGAGACCCAGTACTTC	CASSEWGQGETQYF
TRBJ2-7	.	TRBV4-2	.	TGTGCCAGCAGCCAAGGTTCCGCTATATCCTACGAGCAGTACTTC	CASSQGSAISYEQYF
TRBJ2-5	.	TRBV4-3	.	TGCGCCAGCAGCCAAGAGCATACAGGGTTCGTGGAGACCCAGTACTTC	CASSQEHTGFVETQYF
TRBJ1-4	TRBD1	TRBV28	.	TGTGCCACCACCGACAGGGGGTGCGATGAAAAACTGTTTTTT	CATTDRGCDEKLFF
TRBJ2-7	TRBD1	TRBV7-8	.	TGTGCCAGCAACAGGGGCCTAGAACCCTACGAGCAGTACTTC	CASNRGLEPYEQYF
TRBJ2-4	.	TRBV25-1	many	TGTGCCAGCAGTCCCACAGGGTTGGACATTCAGTACTTC	CASSPTGLDIQYF
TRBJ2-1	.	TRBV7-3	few	TGTGCCAGCAGCGCCACAAACGGGGGAGCCCAGTTCTTC	CASSATNGGAQFF
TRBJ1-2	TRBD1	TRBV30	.	TGTGCCTGGAGTGTCAAGACAGGGCCTTATGGCTACACCTTC	CAWSVKTGPYGYTF
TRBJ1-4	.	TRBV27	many	TGTGCCAGCAGTCCCCACATCACTACTGAAAAACTGTTTTTT	CASSPHITTEKLFF
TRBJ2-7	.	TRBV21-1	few	TGTGCCAGCAGCAAATTGAGGGTACCTATCGAGCAGTACTTC	CASSKLRVPIEQYF
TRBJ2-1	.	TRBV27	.	TGTGCCAGCAGTTTATTTGACAGGCCCTACAATGAGCAGTTCTTC	CASSLFDRPYNEQFF
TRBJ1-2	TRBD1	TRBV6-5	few	TGTGCCAACAGTTACCGGACAGGGTTCTATGGCTACACCTTC	CANSYRTGFYGYTF
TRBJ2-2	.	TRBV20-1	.	TGCAGTGCTCCTTTCACCGGGGAGCTGTTTTTT	CSAPFTGELFF
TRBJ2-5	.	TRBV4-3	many	TGCGCCAGCAGCCAAGGGCACCAAGAGACCCAGTACTTC	CASSQGHQETQYF
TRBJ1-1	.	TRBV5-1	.	TGCGCCAGCTCAGGGCGCTCGAACACTGAAGCTTTCTTT	CASSGRSNTEAFF
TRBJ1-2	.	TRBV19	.	TGTGCCAGTAGCCCTTCGCGGGGCAGGGTTGGCTACACCTTC	CASSPSRGRVGYTF
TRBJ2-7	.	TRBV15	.	TGTGCCACCAGCAGAGATCTTGGGTACGAGCAGTACTTC	CATSRDLGYEQYF
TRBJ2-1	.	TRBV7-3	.	TGTGCCTGCAGCTTAGGGCGGGCGGGGAGTTATGAGCAGTTCTTC	CACSLGRAGSYEQFF
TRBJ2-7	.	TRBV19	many	TGTGCCAGTAGTGGCGGAGGCCCTATCTACGAGCAGTACTTC	CASSGGGPIYEQYF
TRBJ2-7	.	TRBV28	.	TGTGCCAGCAGTTTGAGGGAAAGCTCCTACGAGCAGTACTTC	CASSLRESSYEQYF
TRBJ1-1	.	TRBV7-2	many	TGTGCCAGCAGCTATGGGTCGGGTGGGATCGCTGAAGCTTTCTTT	CASSYGSGGIAEAFF
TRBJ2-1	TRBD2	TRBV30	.	TGTGCCTGGAGTGTACGTAGCGGGAGGGCCCTAAGCTACAATGAGCAGTTCTTC	CAWSVRSGRALSYNEQFF
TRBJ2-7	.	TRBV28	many	TGTGCCAGCACCAAAAACCTCGCCCCCTACGAGCAGTACTTC	CASTKNLAPYEQYF
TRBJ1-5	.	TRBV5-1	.	TGCGCCAGCAGCTCCGACGGGAACGAGGATCAGCCCCAGCATTTT	CASSSDGNEDQPQHF
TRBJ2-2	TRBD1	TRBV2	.	TGTGCCAGCAATGTACAGGGGCCCCAAGCGAACACCGGGGAGCTGTTTTTT	CASNVQGPQANTGELFF
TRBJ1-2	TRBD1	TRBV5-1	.	TGCGCCAGCAGCCGGGACAGTGGGGATTTGGGCTACACCTTC	CASSRDSGDLGYTF
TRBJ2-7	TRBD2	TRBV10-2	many	TGCGCCAGCAGTGACTTAGCGGGAGGCCGTCGGGAGCAGTACTTC	CASSDLAGGRREQYF
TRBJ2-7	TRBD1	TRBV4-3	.	TGCGCCAGCAGCCACCCGGGACAGGGGGTGGGCGAGCAGTACTTC	CASSHPGQGVGEQYF
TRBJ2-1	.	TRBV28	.	TGTGCCAGCAGTCTCGGACAGTTTTACAATGAGCAGTTCTTC	CASSLGQFYNEQFF
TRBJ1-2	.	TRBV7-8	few	TGTGCCAGCAGCTTAGGAAGGGAGGTATATGGCTACACCTTC	CASSLGREVYGYTF
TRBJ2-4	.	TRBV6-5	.	TGTGCCAGCAGTTTCGACAGGGCCAAAAACATTCAGTACTTC	CASSFDRAKNIQYF
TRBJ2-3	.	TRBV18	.	TGTGCCAGCTCCTCCGGGACCGCGGGAGATACGCAGTATTTT	CASSSGTAGDTQYF
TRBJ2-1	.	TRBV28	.	TGTGCCAGCAGTTTGCCCCCAGGGAACAATGAGCAGTTCTTC	CASSLPPGNNEQFF
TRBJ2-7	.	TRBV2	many	TGTGCCAGCATCCGGCAGGGGGGTGTATACGAGCAGTACTTC	CASIRQGGVYEQYF
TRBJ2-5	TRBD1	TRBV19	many	TGTGCCAGTAGTGTCACAGGGGGTGGACAGACCCAGTACTTC	CASSVTGGGQTQYF
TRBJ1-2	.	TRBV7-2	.	TGTGCCAGCAGCTTAGAGGGGGACCAGTATGGCTACACCTTC	CASSLEGDQYGYTF
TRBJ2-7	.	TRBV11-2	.	TGTGCCAGCAGCTGGACGGAGGGCGGCGAGCAGTACTTC	CASSWTEGGEQYF
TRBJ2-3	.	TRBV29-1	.	TGCAGCGTTGAAGGGGGTGGCACAGATACGCAGTATTTT	CSVEGGGTDTQYF
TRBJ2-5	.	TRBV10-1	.	TGCGCCAGCAGTGAGGGTGGGGCAGGTACGGCAGAGACCCAGTACTTC	CASSEGGAGTAETQYF
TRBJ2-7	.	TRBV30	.	TGTGCCTGGAATGGGGGGACCTCCTACGAGCAGTACTTC	CAWNGGTSYEQYF
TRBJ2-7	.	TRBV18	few	TGTGCCAGCTCACCACCGGGTTTCCTCTACGAGCAGTACTTC	CASSPPGFLYEQYF
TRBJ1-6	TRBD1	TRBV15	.	TGTGCCACCAGCAGAGATACAGGGGGGAGATCAGCCCTCCACTTT	CATSRDTGGRSALHF
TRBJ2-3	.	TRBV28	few	TGTGCCAGCACTACCTGGGGTGGTAGCGGACGGGATACGCAGTATTTT	CASTTWGGSGRDTQYF
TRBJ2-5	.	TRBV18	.	TGTGCCAGCTCACTCATGGGGTCCCAAGAGACCCAGTACTTC	CASSLMGSQETQYF
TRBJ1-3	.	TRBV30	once	TGTGCCTGGAGTGTACGGGCTGGAAACACCATATATTTT	CAWSVRAGNTIYF
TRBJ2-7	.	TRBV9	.	TGTGCCAGCAGCGTAGAAGGAAACGAGCGGTACTTC	CASSVEGNERYF
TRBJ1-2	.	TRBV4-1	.	TGCGCCAGCAGCCAAGATCCAGCTAACTATGGCTACACCTTC	CASSQDPANYGYTF
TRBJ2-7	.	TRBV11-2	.	TGTGCCAGCAGCTTACGAGCTCACTACGAGCAGTACTTC	CASSLRAHYEQYF
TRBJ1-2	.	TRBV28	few	TGTGCCAGCAGTCCCGGGACGTCCTGGGGCTACACCTTC	CASSPGTSWGYTF
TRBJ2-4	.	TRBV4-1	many	TGCGCCAGCAGCCAAGATCGGGCGACACGGGCCAAAAACATTCAGTACTTC	CASSQDRATRAKNIQYF
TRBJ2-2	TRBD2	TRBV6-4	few	TGTGCCAGCAGTGAACGGAGCGGGAGGGGAACCGGGGAGCTGTTTTTT	CASSERSGRGTGELFF
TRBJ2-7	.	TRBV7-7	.	TGTGCCAGCAGCTTAAGGAGGGGCTCGACGTACGAGCAGTACTTC	CASSLRRGSTYEQYF
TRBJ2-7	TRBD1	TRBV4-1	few	TGCGCCAGCGGAGGGGACAGGGGTTACGAGCAGTACTTC	CASGGDRGYEQYF